This T cell receptor (beta chain) originates from a study of shared clonotypes between healthy human individuals. Points from the study as a whole: Clonotypes shared by all four donors outscored non-shared clonotypes in generation probability.

The repertoire was sequenced with immunoSEQ multiplex PCR; TCRdb's copy has only in-frame clones and lacks some. The sample shows about 2,500,000 clones, 85% to 95% of them seen only once. The CDR3 loop spans 14 amino acids. V dropped 7 bases and J dropped 7 bases, with 17 bases sitting between them. Germline loops: CDR1 LNHDA, CDR2 SQIVND (reference sequence). Notes on this clone: Its antigen is currently unknown.

The sample was naive CD4+ T cells sorted from blood. The subset here: CD45RA+ positively selected. The chain combines TRBV19 with TRBJ1-5; possibly TRBD1 for D (5 bases). The clonotype originates from a man younger than 35 in good health. The CDR3: CASTSRDPWQPQHF. The DNA of the CDR3 is TGTGCCAGTACCTCCCGGGACCCTTGGCAGCCCCAGCATTTT.